This TCR beta chain was profiled in a study of cytotoxic CD8 clonotypes in ibrutinib-treated CLL. About the research overall: Specimens for response were gathered following a median around a year of therapy, spanning 6 to 36. Productive templates per sample averaged approximately 250,000; productive rearrangements, 75,000 to 100,000.

This clone was counted between two and nine times. Its antigen is currently unknown. The study's findings and limits: With treatment, public clonotypes, which were uncommon, either contracted or remained stable.

TCRdb's copy holds only in-frame clones and misses some; the assay was immunoSEQ multiplex PCR. The sample records roughly 220,000 clones, over 65% being singletons. Germline lookup yields CDR1 SGDLS and CDR2 YYNGEE. V was shortened by 6 bases and J by 4 bases, with 16 bases between the two germline ends. This CDR3 has 15 amino acids. The source was PBMCs, collected after 12 months of ibrutinib treatment. The receptor was isolated from a human donor with chronic lymphocytic leukemia. This chain links TRBV9 with TRBJ1-4; maybe TRBD1 (6 bases). The CDR3 nucleotides read TGTGCCAGCAACGGGCTGGGACAAAGTAATGAAAAACTGTTTTTT. Its translation is CASNGLGQSNEKLFF.